This T cell receptor beta chain was sequenced for a study of T cell changes during pregnancy in multiple sclerosis (dated by TCRdb to the late 2010s). About the full investigation: The study looked at changes in the T cell repertoire across pregnancy in women with multiple sclerosis.

For this clone: This clone's antigen is unknown. No base-level quality is on record; no much larger clone is a single base apart.

CDR1 and CDR2, per the germline V gene, are SGHDT and YYEEEE. The CDR3 measures 13 amino acids from cysteine to phenylalanine. CDR3 DNA only is kept here, 39 bases in frame from base 1. Trimming leaves V shorter by 9 bases and J shorter by 4 bases, with the junction holding 5 bases beyond the gene matches. Library method: the immunoSEQ multiplex PCR assay. TCRdb provides this immuneACCESS table in a form limited to in-frame rearrangements. Some clones are lacking; in checked studies, under half of them reflect an unresolved V gene, and why the rest are absent is not known. This sample holds under 55,000 clones; about 89% were observed only once. The top ten clonotypes cover 10% of the sample.

The chain links TRBV5-6 with TRBJ2-1, with 9 bases matching TRBD2. The source of this sequence is a female donor with multiple sclerosis, enrolled in a pregnancy study. Specimen: CD8+ T cells from peripheral blood mononuclear cells, collected after pregnancy. The DNA sequence is as follows: TGTGCCACCACGGCGGGGGGGTACAATGAGCAGTTCTTC. Its product reads: CATTAGGYNEQFF.